The clone carrying this T cell receptor beta chain was detected once. The antigen is undetermined. These data come from a study of cytomegalovirus exposure and HLA in healthy donors. Notes on the study in general: In most subjects, TCR beta sequences reportedly gave accurate predictions of HLA-A and HLA-B alleles. Certain sequence variants were highly shared and formed a cluster, and this cluster was likely a sequencing artifact. A later analysis linked about 17,000 TCR beta sequences to HLA alleles at 0.05 false discovery rate. The study recorded 160 or so TCR beta chains that were cytomegalovirus-associated.

Trimming removed 0 bases from V and 2 bases from J, with 12 bases in between. Germline CDR1 SGHDT, CDR2 YYEEEE. This CDR3 region has 15 residues. The PCR used 60 Vbeta and 13 Jbeta primers. Profiling relied on immunoSEQ multiplex PCR, and the TCRdb table lists in-frame clones only, not all of them. This sample yields 150,000 to 200,000 clones, of which approximately 84% are seen a single time; roughly 6.3% belongs to the top ten. The chain uses TRBV5-6 and TRBJ2-7, with D perhaps matching TRBD1 (6 bases). The clonotype comes from a male donor in good health and CMV-seropositive. Sequencing was carried out using PBMCs. The chain's CDR3 is CASSLVDSPTYEQYF. CDR3 nucleotides: TGTGCCAGCAGCTTGGTGGACAGCCCGACCTACGAGCAGTACTTC.